The 14 T cell receptor beta chains below all came from one sample that was sequenced in a study of long-term antiretroviral therapy in people with HIV (dated by TCRdb to the early 2020s). The immunoSEQ hsTCRB v3.0 assay was used at survey level resolution to sequence the TRB variable region. The source is immuneACCESS, and TCRdb retained only in-frame sequences with V and J called. Part of the clones is not carried over; for the studies checked, unresolved V genes explain less than half of this, and the remainder is unexplained. A total of roughly 28,000 clones appear in this sample, more than 80% of them only once. About 7.3% of the sample is taken by the ten largest. Source: unsorted PBMCs, taken 0.3 years after starting antiretroviral therapy. The source of these receptors is a man in his forties or fifties with HIV.

The chain recombines TRBV2 with TRBJ1-1; maybe TRBD1 (6 bases). Germline V CDR1 and CDR2: SNHLY, FYNNEI. The CDR3 is 18 amino acids. Trimming removed 7 bases at V and 0 bases at J, with 24 bases between. The CDR3 DNA sequence: TGTGCCAGCACCAGCGCGGACAGTCTGATTAGGATGAACACTGAAGCTTTCTTT. Translating gives CASTSADSLIRMNTEAFF.

J is TRBJ2-4 and V is TRBV7-8; D might be TRBD1 (6 bases). The length of the CDR3 is 15 residues. Trimming pared 5 bases from V and 8 bases from J, leaving 19 bases between. Germline V CDR1 and CDR2: SGHVS, FQNEAQ. The CDR3 reads CASSPLTGREDIQYF. The DNA for the CDR3 is TGTGCCAGCAGCCCCCTGACAGGTCGAGAGGACATTCAGTACTTC.

The chain uses TRBV7-9 and TRBJ2-7, with a weak D call TRBD1 (5 bases). This CDR3 region has 13 residues. Germline V gene data show CDR1 as SEHNR and CDR2 as FQNEAQ (reference sequence). The ends were cut back, 5 bases at V and 1 base at J, with 9 bases in the middle. CDR3 region: CASSPWTSYEQYF. CDR3 sequence (DNA): TGTGCCAGCAGCCCTTGGACATCCTACGAGCAGTACTTC. Using reference TRBV7-9 and TRBJ2-7 for the parts outside the CDR3, the full variable domain is DTGVSQNPRHKITKRGQNVTFRCDPISEHNRLYWYRQTLGQGPEFLTYFQNEAQLEKSRLLSDRFSAERPKGSFSTLEIQRTEQGDSAMYLCASSPWTSYEQYFGPGTRLTVT.

The count of this clone is one. The V call is TRBV9, the J call TRBJ1-3, with D possibly matching TRBD1 (5 bases). V was pared by 4 bases and J by 2 bases, with 16 bases between. CDR1 is SGDLS, CDR2 YYNGEE, per germline. The CDR3 consists of 16 residues. CDR3 nucleotides: TGTGCCAGCAGCCCCCATGGAGGGGCAACTGGAAACACCATATATTTT. Protein sequence: CASSPHGGATGNTIYF.

The chain links TRBV7-2 to TRBJ2-7, with 7 bases that match TRBD1. There are 15 residues in the CDR3. Germline lookup yields CDR1 SGHTA and CDR2 FQGNSA. V lost 1 base to trimming and J lost 3 bases; unmatched junction nucleotides: 6. CDR3 sequence reads: CASSLEGTESYEQYF. CDR3 in DNA: TGTGCCAGCAGCTTAGAGGGGACAGAGAGCTACGAGCAGTACTTC. The entire variable domain, with the rest obtained from reference TRBV7-2 and TRBJ2-7, is as follows: GAGVSQSPSNKVTEKGKDVELRCDPISGHTALYWYRQSLGQGLEFLIYFQGNSAPDKSGLPSDRFSAERTGGSVSTLTIQRTQQEDSAVYLCASSLEGTESYEQYFGPGTRLTVT.

The chain employs TRBV28 and TRBJ2-3, with 9 bases fitting TRBD1. The CDR3 sequence is 14 residues long. J lost 8 bases, V lost 3 bases, and 6 bases had no gene match. CDR1 MDHEN and CDR2 SYDVKM come from the germline V gene. DNA for the CDR3: TGTGCCAGCAGTTTCCGACAGGGGGGAAGTACGCAGTATTTT. Encoded protein: CASSFRQGGSTQYF.

This chain links TRBV29-1 with TRBJ1-2; D may be TRBD1 (5 bases). Germline V gene lookup returns CDR1 SQVTM and CDR2 ANQGSEA. The V and J ends lost 7 bases and 4 bases respectively, with 10 bases between them. The CDR3 is made up of 11 amino acids. As DNA, the CDR3 is TGCAGCGCCCCGGGGGGCTATGGCTACACCTTC. Amino acids: CSAPGGYGYTF.

This clone was counted between two and nine times. CDR3: CASSYSGLWEQFF. The CDR3 nucleotides are TGTGCCAGCAGTTACTCGGGATTGTGGGAGCAGTTCTTC. The V call is TRBV6-5, the J call TRBJ2-1, with D hard to call. Trimming pared 0 bases from V and 10 bases from J, leaving 10 bases between. The V gene's germline CDR1 is MNHEY and CDR2 SVGAGI. The CDR3 consists of 13 residues.

As concerns this clone: Other DNA variants within this sample encode the same CDR3. The CDR3 loop reads CASKRNTGELFF. CDR3 DNA sequence: TGTGCCAGCAAACGGAACACCGGGGAGCTGTTTTTT. This chain links TRBV6-5 with TRBJ2-2; D unclear. Germline loops: CDR1 MNHEY, CDR2 SVGAGI. V was pared by 7 bases and J by 1 base, with 4 bases between. The CDR3 is made up of 12 amino acids.

The chain links TRBV5-4 to TRBJ2-3; TRBD1 might be the D (5 bases). The V gene lost 0 bases and the J gene lost 1 base, with 9 bases spanning the gap. Germline V gene data show CDR1 as SGHNT and CDR2 as YYREEE (reference sequence). This CDR3 region has 15 residues. CDR3 residues: CASSLADTGTDTQYF. CDR3 nucleotide sequence: TGTGCCAGCAGCTTGGCGGACACCGGCACAGATACGCAGTATTTT.

The V gene is TRBV29-1, the J gene TRBJ2-3; a possible D gene is TRBD1 (6 bases). Per germline, CDR1 SQVTM and CDR2 ANQGSEA. V was cut by 5 bases and J by 3 bases, with 12 bases left in between. The CDR3 totals 13 residues. The CDR3 spells CSVSGQRTDTQYF. Written as DNA, the CDR3 is TGCAGCGTTAGCGGACAGAGAACAGATACGCAGTATTTT.

This clone was recorded a few times. This chain links TRBV27 with TRBJ2-2; unclear D gene. Deletions cut 9 bases from V and 0 bases from J, with 8 bases between. The CDR3 runs to 13 residues. CDR1 MNHEY and CDR2 SMNVEV come from the germline V gene (reference sequence). This CDR3 reads CASLLANTGELFF. The CDR3 nucleotides are TGTGCCAGTCTGCTAGCGAACACCGGGGAGCTGTTTTTT.

The rearrangement links TRBV18 to TRBJ1-4, with 7 bases fitting TRBD1. This CDR3 region has 14 residues. V dropped 4 bases and J dropped 6; count of bases not matched to a gene: 5. Per the germline V gene, CDR1 is KGHSH and CDR2 is LQKENI. The CDR3 protein is CASSRDSWDEKLFF. The DNA for the CDR3 is TGTGCCAGCTCACGGGACAGCTGGGATGAAAAACTGTTTTTT.

To note about this clone: The identical CDR3 is also encoded by other nucleotide sequences in the sample. V usage is TRBV5-1 and J usage is TRBJ2-3; 9 bases line up with TRBD2. This CDR3 has 17 residues. Unmatched junction bases numbered 6, after V lost 0 bases and J lost 1 base. CDR1 and CDR2 from the germline V gene are SGHRS and YFSETQ. The CDR3 DNA is TGCGCCAGCAGCTTGGGGGGATTAGCGGGGGGCACAGATACGCAGTATTTT. Amino acid sequence: CASSLGGLAGGTDTQYF.